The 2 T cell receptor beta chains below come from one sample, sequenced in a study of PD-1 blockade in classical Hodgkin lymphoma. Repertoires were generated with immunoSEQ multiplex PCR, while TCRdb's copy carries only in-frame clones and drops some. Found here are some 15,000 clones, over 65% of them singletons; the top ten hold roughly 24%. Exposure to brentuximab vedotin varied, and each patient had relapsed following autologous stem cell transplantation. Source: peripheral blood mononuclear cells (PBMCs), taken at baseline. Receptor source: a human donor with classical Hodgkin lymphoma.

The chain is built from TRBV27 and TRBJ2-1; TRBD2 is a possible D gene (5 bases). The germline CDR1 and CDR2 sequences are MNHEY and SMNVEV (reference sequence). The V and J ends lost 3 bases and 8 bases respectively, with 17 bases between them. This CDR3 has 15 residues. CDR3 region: CASSLFGEEDDEQFF. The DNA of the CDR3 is TGTGCCAGCAGTTTGTTCGGGGAAGAGGATGATGAGCAGTTCTTC.

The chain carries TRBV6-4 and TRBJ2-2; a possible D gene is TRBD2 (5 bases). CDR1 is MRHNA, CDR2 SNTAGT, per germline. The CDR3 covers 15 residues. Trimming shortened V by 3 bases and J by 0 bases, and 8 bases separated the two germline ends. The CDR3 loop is CASSEHGANTGELFF. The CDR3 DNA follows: TGTGCCAGCAGTGAGCACGGGGCGAACACCGGGGAGCTGTTTTTT.